Sequencing of this TCR beta chain was carried out in a study of blood T cell repertoires in COVID-19. Study-level background: Acute and convalescent COVID-19 samples came from the United States, Italy and Spain. T cells, B-cell-depleted T cells, or PBMCs supplied cDNA or gDNA.

Profiled with immunoSEQ multiplex PCR; TCRdb holds only in-frame clones, not every one. This table holds about 210,000 clones, 81% found once. The germline gives CDR1 KGHSH, CDR2 LQKENI. V shed 3 bases and J shed 0 bases, with 12 bases lying between them. The CDR3 is made up of 15 amino acids. The sample comprised PBMCs or T cells enriched from blood (not recorded which). The sequence was obtained from a woman in her 50s with acute COVID-19. This chain uses TRBV18 with TRBJ2-7, with D possibly matching TRBD1 (6 bases). The CDR3: CASSPKIQGSYEQYF. The CDR3 nucleotides are TGTGCCAGCTCACCCAAAATACAGGGCTCCTACGAGCAGTACTTC.